Below, 24 T cell receptor beta chains from the same sample are listed, as sequenced in a study of shared clonotypes between healthy human individuals (dated by TCRdb to 2018 to 2020). CD8 naive samples consisted of CD45RO-negative cells that were positively selected for CCR7, yielding a CD45RA+CCR7+ population without TemRA cells. The library came from the immunoSEQ multiplex PCR assay. Not all clones reach the TCRdb copy of this immuneACCESS table, which keeps in-frame sequences only. Checked studies attribute under half of the gap to unresolved V genes and leave the rest unexplained. This sample lists roughly 2 million clones; about 95% were detected once. 0.9% to 1.4% of the sample is taken by the ten largest. The sample consisted of naive CD8+ T cells sorted from blood. The cell subset or site label here, explained by the study, means: CD45RA+CCR7+. These receptors were taken from a man aged 18 to 35 in good health.

This clone appeared a single time. V usage is TRBV7-9 and J usage is TRBJ2-5; D perhaps matches TRBD1 (5 bases). CDR1 is SEHNR and CDR2 is FQNEAQ in the germline V gene (reference sequence). The CDR3 is made up of 14 amino acids. Trimming pared 4 bases from V and 5 bases from J, leaving 14 bases between. The CDR3 nucleotides read TGTGCCAGCAGCTGGTCAGGGTGGATCGAGACCCAGTACTTC. Protein product: CASSWSGWIETQYF. Combining the CDR3 with reference TRBV7-9 and TRBJ2-5 gives the whole variable domain DTGVSQNPRHKITKRGQNVTFRCDPISEHNRLYWYRQTLGQGPEFLTYFQNEAQLEKSRLLSDRFSAERPKGSFSTLEIQRTEQGDSAMYLCASSWSGWIETQYFGPGTRLLVL.

The CDR3 DNA follows: TGTGCCAGCAGTGAGCGGGGGGGGTACAATGAGCAGTTCTTC. Protein product: CASSERGGYNEQFF. The V call is TRBV6-1, the J call TRBJ2-1; 9 bases match TRBD2. The V gene's germline CDR1 is MNHNS and CDR2 SASEGT. The junction had 1 base not matched to a gene; V was cut back by 3 bases and J by 4 bases. The CDR3 sequence is 14 residues long.

V gene TRBV13 combines with J gene TRBJ2-3; TRBD2 aligns across 9 bases. This CDR3 is built from 19 residues. CDR1 and CDR2 from the germline V gene are PRHDT and FYEKMQ (reference sequence). With 5 bases clipped from V and 5 bases from J, the junction kept 20 bases outside the gene matches. In nucleotides, the CDR3 is TGTGCCAGCAGCGTAAGGCTAGCGGGATTCGCGGCTGCTGGAGATACGCAGTATTTT. Its protein is CASSVRLAGFAAAGDTQYF.

The rearrangement joins TRBV6-5 to TRBJ2-1; D uncertain. The CDR3 contains 15 residues. Deletions cut 5 bases from V and 0 bases from J, with 11 bases between. The V gene's germline CDR1 is MNHEY and CDR2 SVGAGI. The CDR3 loop is CASSTDISSYNEQFF. CDR3 DNA sequence: TGTGCCAGCAGTACCGACATTAGCTCCTACAATGAGCAGTTCTTC.

Notes on this clone: Other DNA sequences in this specimen translate into the identical CDR3. V and J are TRBV7-9 and TRBJ2-5, with D perhaps being TRBD1 or TRBD2 (6 bases each). Trimming removed 0 bases from V and 5 bases from J, with 7 bases in between. The CDR3 covers 13 residues. Germline CDR1 SEHNR, CDR2 FQNEAQ (reference sequence). The chain's CDR3 is CASSLAGGETQYF. In DNA form, the CDR3 reads TGTGCCAGCAGCTTAGCAGGGGGGGAGACCCAGTACTTC.

This clone was seen a single time. This sequence joins TRBV6-1 and TRBJ2-3; D may be TRBD2 (5 bases). This CDR3 has 16 residues. CDR1 MNHNS and CDR2 SASEGT come from the germline V gene. The V end lost 1 base, the J end lost 0 bases, and 11 bases lay between the germline ends. The CDR3: CASSEGEFLSTDTQYF. In nucleotides, the CDR3 is TGTGCCAGCAGTGAAGGGGAGTTCCTGAGCACAGATACGCAGTATTTT.

V and J are TRBV19 and TRBJ1-6, with D maybe TRBD1 (5 bases). The germline V gene has CDR1 LNHDA and CDR2 SQIVND (reference sequence). Trimming stripped 5 bases from V and 8 bases from J, with 13 bases between. CDR3 length equals 14 residues. The CDR3 is CASSWGEGDSPLHF. In DNA, the CDR3 is TGTGCCAGTAGTTGGGGGGAAGGGGATTCACCCCTCCACTTT.

The gene calls are TRBV19 and TRBJ1-4; D remains ambiguous. CDR1 and CDR2 from the germline V gene are LNHDA and SQIVND (reference sequence). V lost 5 bases and J 3 bases, leaving 13 bases between the germline ends. CDR3 length equals 15 residues. Written as DNA, the CDR3 is TGTGCCAGTAGTCCGCGACGGAGCTCTAATGAAAAACTGTTTTTT. This sequence encodes CASSPRRSSNEKLFF.

Details on this clone: At the DNA level, this CDR3 is encoded by other sequences in the same sample as well. V and J are TRBV9 and TRBJ2-1; 9 bases fit TRBD2. Looked up from germline, CDR1 is SGDLS and CDR2 is YYNGEE. The CDR3 extends over 14 amino acids. V shed 0 bases and J 8 bases; nucleotides not matched to a gene: 3. CDR3 sequence (DNA): TGTGCCAGCAGCGTAGGTCTAGCGGGATATGAGCAGTTCTTC. Its translation: CASSVGLAGYEQFF.

The genes are TRBV11-2 and TRBJ2-7; tentatively, D is TRBD1 or TRBD2 (6 bases each). Germline V gene sequence: CDR1 SGHAT, CDR2 FQNNGV. The CDR3 consists of 14 residues. V dropped 5 bases and J dropped 5 bases, with 16 bases sitting between them. As DNA, the CDR3 is TGTGCCAGCAGCCCCGGAGGGGGGTACGACGAGCAGTACTTC. Protein product: CASSPGGGYDEQYF.

With respect to this clone: The same CDR3 also results from other DNA sequences found in this sample. The chain has TRBV7-9 and TRBJ2-7; TRBD1 is a possible D gene (6 bases). Between the trimmed V and J ends, which lost 1 base and 2 bases, there was a span of 12 bases. The germline gives CDR1 SEHNR, CDR2 FQNEAQ (reference sequence). The CDR3 runs 15 residues. The CDR3 bases are TGTGCCAGCAGCTTAGTGGGACAAGGGCCCTACGAGCAGTACTTC. Its translation is CASSLVGQGPYEQYF.

The V and J genes are TRBV6-1 and TRBJ1-1; D not resolved. The CDR3 spans 13 residues. V shed 5 bases and J shed 3 bases, with 10 bases lying between them. Germline V gene lookup returns CDR1 MNHNS and CDR2 SASEGT. The CDR3 DNA sequence: TGTGCCAGCAGTACATACAGTGACACTGAAGCTTTCTTT. This gives the protein CASSTYSDTEAFF.

The V and J genes are TRBV9 and TRBJ2-7; 9 nucleotides line up with TRBD1. The V gene's germline CDR1 is SGDLS and CDR2 YYNGEE. The V segment lost 3 bases and the J segment 4 bases; nucleotides outside the gene matches: 8. This CDR3 spans 15 amino acids. The CDR3 DNA reads as TGTGCCAGCAGCGCCGGACAGGGGATTAAATACGAGCAGTACTTC. Protein: CASSAGQGIKYEQYF.

This clone has a single count. V gene TRBV30 combines with J gene TRBJ1-1; D remains unclear. V was cut by 0 bases and J by 4 bases, with 12 bases left in between. Germline V gene lookup returns CDR1 GTSNPN and CDR2 SVGIG (reference sequence). The CDR3 is made up of 14 amino acids. CDR3 nucleotides: TGTGCCTGGAGTGTAGGGCCACTCGCCACTGAAGCTTTCTTT. It is translated as CAWSVGPLATEAFF.

The gene calls are TRBV9 and TRBJ2-1; D possibly uses TRBD1 or TRBD2 (6 bases each). V dropped 3 bases and J dropped 14 bases, with 15 bases sitting between them. Per the germline V gene, CDR1 is SGDLS and CDR2 is YYNGEE. The CDR3 sequence is 12 residues long. The CDR3 loop is CASSGLSGEEFF. In DNA form, the CDR3 reads TGTGCCAGCAGCGGATTATCAGGGGAGGAGTTCTTC.

The chain uses TRBV7-8 and TRBJ2-1; 12 bases are shared with TRBD2. Per germline, CDR1 SGHVS and CDR2 FQNEAQ. This CDR3 has 16 residues. The V segment lost 3 bases and the J segment 10 bases; nucleotides outside the gene matches: 10. The CDR3 nucleotides read TGTGCCAGCAGCTTGGTACTAGCGGGGGGAGAGGGAGAGCAGTTCTTC. Protein sequence: CASSLVLAGGEGEQFF.

This chain joins TRBV30 and TRBJ2-5; 7 positions match TRBD1. Germline loops: CDR1 GTSNPN, CDR2 SVGIG (reference sequence). V gave up 1 base and J gave up 5 bases; unmatched junction bases: 19. This CDR3 spans 18 amino acids. For the CDR3, the DNA is TGTGCCTGGAGTGCCCTAGTTGGGGACAGCCCGCCTGGGGAGACCCAGTACTTC. It translates to CAWSALVGDSPPGETQYF.

This chain links TRBV2 with TRBJ1-1, with a possible D match to TRBD1 (5 bases). The germline gives CDR1 SNHLY, CDR2 FYNNEI. Trimming took 7 bases from V and 0 from J, leaving 12 bases between them. CDR3 size: 14 residues. CDR3 in DNA: TGTGCCAGCATTTATCCAGGGCTGAACACTGAAGCTTTCTTT. Its translation is CASIYPGLNTEAFF.

In its sample, this clone was seen many times. The gene calls are TRBV2 and TRBJ1-1, with D possibly TRBD1 on 5 matching bases. CDR3 length: 14 amino acids. Germline values: CDR1 SNHLY, CDR2 FYNNEI. The germline V and J ends were trimmed by 2 bases and 1 base, with 8 bases remaining between them. Written as DNA, the CDR3 is TGTGCCAGCAGTGAACGGGACGAGAACACTGAAGCTTTCTTT. Amino acid sequence: CASSERDENTEAFF.

The chain uses TRBV19 and TRBJ1-4; the match to TRBD1 covers 9 bases. This CDR3 spans 15 amino acids. Per germline, CDR1 LNHDA and CDR2 SQIVND (reference sequence). V dropped 5 bases and J dropped 5; count of bases not matched to a gene: 6. CDR3 in amino acids: CASSDGGTGNEKLFF. The CDR3 bases are TGTGCCAGTAGTGACGGTGGGACAGGGAATGAAAAACTGTTTTTT.

CDR3 amino acids: CSVDRRVCGYTF. The CDR3 DNA follows: TGCAGCGTTGACAGGAGGGTCTGTGGCTACACCTTC. This rearrangement joins TRBV29-1 to TRBJ1-2, with D unresolved. V was pared by 3 bases and J by 7 bases, with 12 bases between. Looked up from germline, CDR1 is SQVTM and CDR2 is ANQGSEA. The CDR3 length is 12 residues.

This chain links TRBV14 with TRBJ1-1, with a possible D match to TRBD1 (5 bases). The germline V gene encodes CDR1 SGHDN and CDR2 FVKESK. The CDR3 extends over 13 amino acids. V lost 4 bases and J lost 7, with 13 bases in between. The CDR3 reads CASSLYQGGEAFF. In DNA form, the CDR3 reads TGTGCCAGCAGCCTCTACCAGGGTGGTGAAGCTTTCTTT.

This clone is a singleton in its sample. V usage is TRBV25-1 and J usage is TRBJ2-7, with 8 bases that match TRBD1. Germline V CDR1 and CDR2: MGHDK, SYGVNS. Trimming took 10 bases from V and 5 from J; bases not matched to a gene: 19. The CDR3 covers 16 residues. CDR3 DNA: TGTGCCACCCAGCCCCTTCCGGGGCAGGGGGCCAACGAGCAGTACTTC. It translates to CATQPLPGQGANEQYF.

The V gene is TRBV9, the J gene TRBJ2-1; the match to TRBD2 covers 12 bases. V was pared by 3 bases and J by 3 bases, with 4 bases of the junction left unmatched. The CDR3 sequence is 16 residues long. Looked up from germline, CDR1 is SGDLS and CDR2 is YYNGEE. CDR3 sequence reads: CASSGPGLAGYNEQFF. DNA for the CDR3: TGTGCCAGCAGCGGACCGGGACTAGCGGGCTACAATGAGCAGTTCTTC.